A selection of T cell receptor beta chains follows, all from one sample in a study of blood T cell repertoires in COVID-19. Sequencing used immunoSEQ multiplex PCR; TCRdb keeps in-frame clones, though not all of them. This table has some 500,000 clones, 85% to 90% appearing once. Input material: peripheral blood. The receptors here all came from a woman between 45 and 60 years old with COVID-19, enrolled during active disease. CDR3s include the opening cysteine and the closing phenylalanine or tryptophan. Each record gives: V gene, D gene, CDR3 protein. D genes are given only for firm matches.

v_call: TRBV4-1; d_call: TRBD2; cdr3_aa: CASSQDLLAGGPGTQYF
v_call: TRBV5-1; d_call: TRBD1; cdr3_aa: CASSRERTGGTEAFF
v_call: TRBV11-3; d_call: TRBD1; cdr3_aa: CASSLSYRQGSQPGELFF
v_call: TRBV2; d_call: TRBD2; cdr3_aa: CASTNIGLASLETQYF
v_call: TRBV30; d_call: TRBD1; cdr3_aa: CAWSVYRGSGNTIYF
v_call: TRBV29-1; d_call: TRBD1; cdr3_aa: CSAGPRGVTEAFF
v_call: TRBV6-5; d_call: TRBD1; cdr3_aa: CASSPPRGPEQYF
v_call: TRBV28; d_call: NA; cdr3_aa: CASSVPLNTEAFF
v_call: TRBV19; d_call: TRBD1; cdr3_aa: CASSQGQGGNQPQHF
v_call: TRBV9; d_call: TRBD2; cdr3_aa: CASSLTGTSPNEQYF